These 16 T cell receptor beta chains share one sample of origin, sequenced in a study of regulatory T cells in long-lasting Graves disease. Time point of the sample: newly diagnosed GD, antithyroid drugs for less than 3 months. The authors made the TCR library using RNA they extracted from PBMCs. Libraries of TCR beta came from iRepertoire HTBI primers plus Arm-PCR of CDR3 regions. TCRdb reanalysed the multiplex PCR reads using MiXCR and keeps one entry per CDR3 protein. Of 300,000 to 400,000 distinct CDR3 sequences in the sample, about a sixth were seen once. These data also featured in a second study, about T cells in Graves' hyperthyroidism and ophthalmopathy.

The specimen comprised peripheral blood mononuclear cells (PBMCs), sampled at new diagnosis, from a patient treated with antithyroid drugs. Every receptor here comes from a man aged 35-49 years with Graves disease.

This clonotype was observed many times. V is TRBV18 and J is TRBJ2-3; the D is unclear. Germline CDR1 reads KGHSH; CDR2 reads LQKENI. The V gene lost 2 bases and the J gene lost 2 bases, with 8 bases spanning the gap. This CDR3 contains 14 residues. The CDR3 coding sequence is TGTGCCAGCTCACCAAGGACCCACACAGATACGCAGTATTTT. Its translation is CASSPRTHTDTQYF.

This clonotype occurred many times. This chain connects TRBV2 to TRBJ2-7, with 9 bases lining up with TRBD1. Germline V gene sequence: CDR1 SNHLY, CDR2 FYNNEI. The CDR3 covers 15 residues. Trimming took 6 bases from V and 3 from J; bases not matched to a gene: 9. The CDR3 region is CASRELRGQGYEQYF. CDR3 sequence (DNA): TGTGCCAGCAGAGAACTCAGGGGACAGGGCTACGAGCAGTACTTC.

This clonotype has ten or more counts. V is TRBV4-1 and J is TRBJ2-7, with D possibly being TRBD2 (5 bases). Trimming took 0 bases from V and 3 from J, leaving 18 bases between them. CDR1 is MGHRA and CDR2 is YSYEKL in the germline V gene. The CDR3 is 17 amino acids. CDR3 DNA sequence: TGCGCCAGCAGCCAAGAGGTCGTGGAGCGGCCCGGCTACGAGCAGTACTTC. It codes for CASSQEVVERPGYEQYF.

This clonotype was found many times. Given a much more abundant clone one base away, this may be a read error. The chain combines TRBV9 with TRBJ1-1; no reliable D call. The V end lost 0 bases, the J end lost 1 base, and 4 bases lay between the germline ends. Germline CDR1 SGDLS, CDR2 YYNGEE. The CDR3 extends over 13 amino acids. The CDR3 DNA follows: TGTGCCAGCAGCGTAGGATCGAACACTGAAGCTTTCTTT. Protein: CASSVGSNTEAFF. The whole variable domain, remainder taken from reference TRBV9 and TRBJ1-1, is DSGVTQTPKHLITATGQRVTLRCSPRSGDLSVYWYQQSLDQGLQFLIQYYNGEERAKGNILERFSAQQFPDLHSELNLSSLELGDSALYFCASSVGSNTEAFFGQGTRLTVV.

About this clonotype itself: This is likely an artifact of a read error, given a far larger clone one base away. The genes are TRBV3-1 and TRBJ2-1, with unresolved D. The CDR3 totals 15 residues. V was trimmed by 2 bases and J by 13 bases, leaving 21 bases between them. Germline values: CDR1 LGHDT, CDR2 YNNKEL (reference sequence). The CDR3 region has the DNA TGTGCCAGCAGCCAAATGCCAGCCACCCTGGAGACCCAGTTCTTC. Translating it yields CASSQMPATLETQFF.

This clonotype was observed at least ten times. The chain couples TRBV20-1 to TRBJ2-1; 10 bases map to TRBD2. The CDR3 sequence is 17 residues long. Trimming removed 1 base from V and 9 bases from J; junction bases left unmatched: 15. Germline loops: CDR1 DFQATT, CDR2 SNEGSKA (reference sequence). The CDR3 here is CSARASGLAARKGEQFF. The DNA of the CDR3 is TGCAGTGCTAGAGCCTCAGGACTAGCGGCCAGGAAGGGTGAGCAGTTCTTC.

The V gene is TRBV5-5, the J gene TRBJ1-5; no firm D call. The CDR3 has 13 residues. CDR1 and CDR2 from the germline V gene are SGHKS and YYEKEE (reference sequence). Trimming stripped 1 base from V and 7 bases from J, with 9 bases between. This CDR3 reads CASSLLQKQPQHF. In DNA, the CDR3 is TGTGCCAGCAGCTTGTTACAGAAACAGCCCCAGCATTTT.

This chain connects TRBV20-1 to TRBJ2-7, with D hard to call. Trimming pared 1 base from V and 2 bases from J, leaving 6 bases between. From germline, CDR1 is DFQATT and CDR2 SNEGSKA (reference sequence). The CDR3 consists of 12 residues. The CDR3 loop is CSARGAAYEQYF. The CDR3 DNA follows: TGCAGTGCTAGAGGGGCCGCCTACGAGCAGTACTTC.

The V gene is TRBV11-2, the J gene TRBJ2-7; D unclear. Germline lookup yields CDR1 SGHAT and CDR2 FQNNGV. The CDR3 covers 16 residues. V was trimmed by 7 bases and J by 4 bases, leaving 23 bases between them. DNA for the CDR3: TGTGCCAGCATCTCTTATATGGGTCCCTCCCCTTACGAGCAGTACTTC. Translated, it gives CASISYMGPSPYEQYF.

The table lists this clonotype with many counts. The rearrangement uses TRBV6-2 or TRBV6-3 and TRBJ2-2; D is unresolved. Germline-derived CDR1 and CDR2 are MNHEY and SVGEGT. V was cut by 2 bases and J by 3 bases, with 10 bases left in between. The CDR3 contains 15 residues. The CDR3 is CASSYRGPYTGELFF. CDR3 DNA: TGTGCCAGCAGTTACAGAGGCCCATACACCGGGGAGCTGTTTTTT.

This clonotype was seen repeatedly, ten times or more. V is TRBV4-1 and J is TRBJ1-2; a weak D match, TRBD1 (5 bases). There are 14 residues in the CDR3. Per the germline V gene, CDR1 is MGHRA and CDR2 is YSYEKL. Trimming took 3 bases from V and 4 from J, leaving 12 bases between them. The CDR3 bases are TGCGCCAGCAGCCACCAGGGACGGCGCTATGGCTACACCTTC. Its translation is CASSHQGRRYGYTF.

This clonotype was counted many times. This rearrangement joins TRBV7-9 to TRBJ2-3, with 7 bases that match TRBD2. The CDR3 length is 16 residues. The germline gives CDR1 SEHNR, CDR2 FQNEAQ (reference sequence). Losses at the gene ends were 8 bases for V and 2 bases for J; bases not matched to a gene: 13. DNA of the CDR3: TGTGCCAGCTCTAAGAACCGGGACTACCTCACAGATACGCAGTATTTT. Protein product: CASSKNRDYLTDTQYF.

This chain connects TRBV6-5 to TRBJ2-5; 11 bases are shared with TRBD1. The DNA end is a closer match to TRBJ2-1, so the J assignment may be wrong. Germline CDR1 is MNHEY and CDR2 is SVGAGI. This CDR3 comprises 17 residues. The CDR3 region has the DNA TGTGCCAGCAGTTACCTCTCGGACAGGGGGCGCGGCAATGAGCAGTTCTTC. Translated, it gives CASSYLSDRGRGNEQFF.

CDR3 nucleotide sequence: TGTGCCAGCAGTGACGCGGGGGGGGTGGAGACCCAGTACTTC. It encodes CASSDAGGVETQYF. This chain links TRBV2 with TRBJ2-5; TRBD2 matches at 9 bases. Germline CDR1 is SNHLY and CDR2 is FYNNEI. Trimming cost V 3 bases and J 5 bases; bases outside gene matches: 4. This CDR3 is built from 14 residues.

This clonotype was seen at least ten times. The V gene is TRBV2, the J gene TRBJ1-5; D uncertain. This CDR3 has 14 residues. The V and J ends lost 3 bases and 5 bases respectively, with 11 bases between them. Germline V gene sequence: CDR1 SNHLY, CDR2 FYNNEI. The CDR3 reads CASSDAAAHQPQHF. The CDR3 DNA is TGTGCCAGCAGTGACGCCGCCGCCCATCAGCCCCAGCATTTT.

With respect to this clonotype: At one end the junction does not follow the germline gene, possibly because of a read error. The chain joins TRBV12-3 or TRBV12-4 to TRBJ2-3; D is perhaps TRBD1 (5 bases). CDR3 length: 13 amino acids. CDR3 DNA: TGTGCCAGCAGAATTCGGGCAACAGGTACGCAGTATTTT. This sequence encodes CASRIRATGTQYF.